A single sample gave rise to the 10 T cell receptor beta chains below, sequenced in a study of blood T cell repertoires in COVID-19. Clones were sequenced by immunoSEQ multiplex PCR, and TCRdb holds only the in-frame ones, with some missing. The table shows 200,000 to 250,000 clones, with roughly 88% occurring only once. The sequenced sample was peripheral blood. These receptors all come from a young man who had recovered from COVID-19.

This chain uses TRBV5-1 with TRBJ1-6; the D gene is possibly TRBD1 (6 bases). The germline CDR1 and CDR2 sequences are SGHRS and YFSETQ. This CDR3 has 16 amino acids. Trimming took 2 bases from V and 7 from J, leaving 16 bases between them. DNA of the CDR3: TGCGCCAGCAGCTTACAGGGCCCCGGAGGAAATTCACCCCTCCACTTT. This sequence encodes CASSLQGPGGNSPLHF.

The chain links TRBV12-3 or TRBV12-4 to TRBJ1-2; 8 positions match TRBD1. This CDR3 has 13 residues. The V segment lost 6 bases and the J segment 6 bases; nucleotides outside the gene matches: 6. DNA for the CDR3: TGTGCCAGCAGCTCTCAGGGGGCTCATGGCTACACCTTC. It codes for CASSSQGAHGYTF.

This clone was seen a few times. The rearrangement uses TRBV19 and TRBJ2-7; a possible D gene is TRBD1 (6 bases). V lost 8 bases, J lost 3 bases, and 14 bases lay in between. The germline CDR1 and CDR2 sequences are LNHDA and SQIVND (reference sequence). CDR3 size: 13 residues. CDR3 in DNA: TGTGCCAGTGGGGGAAAACAGGGCTACGAGCAGTACTTC. Translated, it gives CASGGKQGYEQYF.

The chain employs TRBV18 and TRBJ1-1; tentatively, D is TRBD1 (5 bases). In germline, CDR1 is KGHSH, CDR2 LQKENI. The CDR3 is 15 amino acids. The V gene lost 4 bases and the J gene lost 0 bases, with 12 bases spanning the gap. In DNA, the CDR3 is TGTGCCAGCTCACAGGGGTCGCGGTTGAACACTGAAGCTTTCTTT. Protein sequence: CASSQGSRLNTEAFF. The full variable domain, in which reference TRBV18 and TRBJ1-1 provide the parts outside the CDR3, is NAGVMQNPRHLVRRRGQEARLRCSPMKGHSHVYWYRQLPEEGLKFMVYLQKENIIDESGMPKERFSAEFPKEGPSILRIQQVVRGDSAAYFCASSQGSRLNTEAFFGQGTRLTVV.

The gene calls are TRBV6-2 or TRBV6-3 and TRBJ1-2; maybe TRBD1 (6 bases). The CDR3 is made up of 13 amino acids. Germline-derived CDR1 and CDR2 are MNHEY and SVGEGT. Trimming left V 6 bases short and J 4 bases short, with 12 bases between. The chain's CDR3 is CASSSDRLYGYTF. In nucleotides, the CDR3 is TGTGCCAGCAGCTCCGACAGGCTCTATGGCTACACCTTC.

V is TRBV11-2 and J is TRBJ1-3; weak D call: TRBD1 (5 bases). The V gene's germline CDR1 is SGHAT and CDR2 FQNNGV. The CDR3 is 15 residues long. Trimming shortened V by 3 bases and J by 0 bases, and 9 bases separated the two germline ends. CDR3 coding DNA: TGTGCCAGCAGCTTGGGACTACCCTCTGGAAACACCATATATTTT. As protein: CASSLGLPSGNTIYF. The full variable domain, completed using reference TRBV11-2 and TRBJ1-3, is EAGVAQSPRYKIIEKRQSVAFWCNPISGHATLYWYQQILGQGPKLLIQFQNNGVVDDSQLPKDRFSAERLKGVDSTLKIQPAKLEDSAVYLCASSLGLPSGNTIYFGEGSWLTVV.

As DNA, the CDR3 is TGTGCCATCAGTGAGTCCGACAGAGTATTGGAAGCTTTCTTT. Protein sequence: CAISESDRVLEAFF. V usage is TRBV10-3 and J usage is TRBJ1-1; TRBD1 might be the D (5 bases). This CDR3 is 14 amino acids long. Germline values: CDR1 ENHRY, CDR2 SYGVKD. V dropped 0 bases and J dropped 8 bases, with 13 bases sitting between them.

The chain carries TRBV5-6 and TRBJ2-7; TRBD2 aligns across 7 bases. V was pared by 4 bases and J by 0 bases, with 10 bases of the junction left unmatched. Germline V CDR1 and CDR2: SGHDT, YYEEEE. The CDR3 contains 16 residues. The chain's CDR3 is CASSPGGAGSSYEQYF. For the CDR3, the DNA is TGTGCCAGCAGCCCTGGGGGAGCGGGGAGCTCCTACGAGCAGTACTTC. The complete variable domain, with remaining parts taken from reference TRBV5-6 and TRBJ2-7, reads DAGVTQSPTHLIKTRGQQVTLRCSPKSGHDTVSWYQQALGQGPQFIFQYYEEEERQRGNFPDRFSGHQFPNYSSELNVNALLLGDSALYLCASSPGGAGSSYEQYFGPGTRLTVT.

V usage is TRBV12-3 or TRBV12-4 and J usage is TRBJ2-1, with D unresolved. V shed 5 bases and J shed 6 bases, with 8 bases lying between them. The CDR3 covers 12 residues. In DNA form, the CDR3 reads TGTGCCAGCAGTGGGCGTACCAATGAGCAGTTCTTC. It yields the protein CASSGRTNEQFF.

The V gene is TRBV2, the J gene TRBJ2-1; 14 nucleotides match TRBD2. V trimming: 4 bases; J trimming: 5 bases; junction bases outside the gene matches: 1. Germline V gives CDR1 SNHLY, CDR2 FYNNEI. The CDR3 spans 15 residues. CDR3 sequence: CASSAGLAGDNEQFF. The CDR3 region has the DNA TGTGCCAGCAGTGCGGGACTAGCGGGGGACAATGAGCAGTTCTTC.